This T cell receptor beta chain was found in a study of OX40 agonist ivuxolimab in advanced cancers. Using immunoSEQ multiplex PCR, the repertoire was profiled, and TCRdb retains in-frame clones only, with some absent. The sample yields about 45,000 clones, approximately 84% seen once. Remarks on this clone: Its specificity is not known.

General study results and limits: Among patients with partial responses at 0.1-3.0 mg/kg, clonal expansion was among the lowest. Averaging showed that CD8+ T cells had more expanded clones than CD4+ did.

This clonotype was obtained from an adult with an advanced solid tumor such as melanoma, head and neck, liver or kidney cancer. The source material was CD4+ or CD8+ T cells sorted from blood, sampled in a trial of the OX40 agonist ivuxolimab.

The CDR3 here is CAWSGRSDTEAFF. CDR3 bases: TGTGCCTGGAGTGGCAGGTCGGACACTGAAGCTTTCTTT. The V gene is TRBV30, the J gene TRBJ1-1; no clear D gene. This CDR3 has 13 amino acids. Per germline, CDR1 GTSNPN and CDR2 SVGIG (reference sequence). V lost 1 base and J 3 bases, leaving 9 bases between the germline ends.